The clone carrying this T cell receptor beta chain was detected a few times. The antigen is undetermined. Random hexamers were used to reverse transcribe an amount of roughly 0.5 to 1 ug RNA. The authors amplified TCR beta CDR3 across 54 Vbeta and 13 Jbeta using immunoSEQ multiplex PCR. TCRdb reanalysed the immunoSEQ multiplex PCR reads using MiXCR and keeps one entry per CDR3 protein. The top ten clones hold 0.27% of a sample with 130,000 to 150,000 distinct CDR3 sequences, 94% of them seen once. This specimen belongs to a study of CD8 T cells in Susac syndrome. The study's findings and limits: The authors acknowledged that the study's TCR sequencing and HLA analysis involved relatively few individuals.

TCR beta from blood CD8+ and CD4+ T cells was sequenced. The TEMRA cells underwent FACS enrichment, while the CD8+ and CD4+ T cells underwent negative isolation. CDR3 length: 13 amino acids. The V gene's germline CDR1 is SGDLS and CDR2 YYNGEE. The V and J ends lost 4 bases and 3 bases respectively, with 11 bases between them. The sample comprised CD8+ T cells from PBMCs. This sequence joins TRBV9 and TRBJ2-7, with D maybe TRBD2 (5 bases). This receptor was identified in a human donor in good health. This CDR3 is CASSPEGSYEQYF. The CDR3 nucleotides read TGTGCCAGCAGCCCCGAGGGCAGCTACGAGCAGTACTTC.